The 32 T cell receptor beta chains below all came from one sample that was sequenced in a study of monozygotic twins with inflammatory bowel disease. TCRdb re-analyzed the 5' RACE reads; it lists each CDR3 protein once, without DNA. Seen in this sample are some 440,000 distinct CDR3 sequences; the ten most common clones hold 2.4%. The sequenced material came from blood. The receptors shown here come from a human donor with ulcerative colitis or Crohn's disease, or a healthy co-twin of an affected twin (not recorded which).

The chain joins TRBV7-8 to TRBJ1-1. The CDR3 spans 13 residues. CDR1 and CDR2 from the germline V gene are SGHVS and FQNEAQ. This CDR3 is CASSVREGTEAFF.

The chain is built from TRBV7-9 and TRBJ2-5; TCRdb gives TRBD2 as the D gene, but with no DNA this cannot be confirmed. Germline assignment: CDR1 SEHNR and CDR2 FQNEAQ (reference sequence). CDR3 size: 16 residues. This chain's CDR3 is CASSFYLGERLETQYF.

The chain employs TRBV7-2 and TRBJ2-7; TCRdb lists TRBD2, though no DNA is available to test this call. CDR3 length: 15 amino acids. CDR1 SGHTA and CDR2 FQGNSA come from the germline V gene. CDR3 amino acids: CASSQIAGGPYEQYF.

The V gene is TRBV7-9, the J gene TRBJ1-5; TCRdb's D call, TRBD1, is unchecked because there is no DNA. Germline CDR1 reads SEHNR; CDR2 reads FQNEAQ (reference sequence). The CDR3 is 15 amino acids. CDR3 region: CASSLGDQGNQPQHF.

This chain joins TRBV15 and TRBJ2-7; TCRdb's D call of TRBD1 is untestable without DNA. This CDR3 is built from 13 residues. CDR1 and CDR2 from the germline V gene are LNHNV and YYDKDF (reference sequence). The CDR3 here is CATSRDTGDEQYF.

This sequence joins TRBV15 and TRBJ1-2; lacking DNA, the TRBD1 call made by TCRdb goes unchecked. Germline-derived CDR1 and CDR2 are LNHNV and YYDKDF (reference sequence). The CDR3 totals 14 residues. The CDR3 sequence: CATSRRGQGYGYTF.

This chain connects TRBV19 to TRBJ1-5. Germline CDR1 and CDR2: LNHDA and SQIVND (reference sequence). The CDR3 sequence is 15 residues long. The CDR3 here is CASSRRAEGNQPQHF.

The chain recombines TRBV2 with TRBJ2-7. This CDR3 is built from 12 residues. Germline V lookup: CDR1 SNHLY, CDR2 FYNNEI. CDR3 protein: CASSDQSLEQYF.

The J gene is TRBJ1-1, the V gene TRBV6-5; TCRdb calls TRBD1, which cannot be checked without DNA. CDR1 MNHEY and CDR2 SVGAGI come from the germline V gene. The CDR3 loop spans 17 amino acids. CDR3 in amino acids: CASFPGGDKGMNTEAFF.

The J gene is TRBJ2-1, the V gene TRBV20-1; TCRdb calls TRBD2, which cannot be checked without DNA. Germline loops: CDR1 DFQATT, CDR2 SNEGSKA (reference sequence). The CDR3 totals 13 residues. This CDR3 reads CSARDFMAGEQFF.

The chain couples TRBV7-9 to TRBJ2-1; lacking DNA, the TRBD2 call made by TCRdb goes unchecked. Germline V CDR1 and CDR2: SEHNR, FQNEAQ (reference sequence). This CDR3 is built from 15 residues. The chain's CDR3 is CASSSTTRSQDEQFF. The full variable domain, its missing parts supplied by reference TRBV7-9 and TRBJ2-1, is DTGVSQNPRHKITKRGQNVTFRCDPISEHNRLYWYRQTLGQGPEFLTYFQNEAQLEKSRLLSDRFSAERPKGSFSTLEIQRTEQGDSAMYLCASSSTTRSQDEQFFGPGTRLTVL.

This rearrangement joins TRBV11-2 to TRBJ1-1. The CDR3 is made up of 16 amino acids. From germline, CDR1 is SGHAT and CDR2 FQNNGV. The chain's CDR3 is CASSLSVGEGRAEAFF.

The V gene is TRBV7-2, the J gene TRBJ1-5; TCRdb reports TRBD1, a call that lacks DNA to check it against. CDR3 size: 16 residues. CDR1 SGHTA and CDR2 FQGNSA come from the germline V gene. CDR3 region: CASSLDQGVSNQPQHF.

The chain joins TRBV25-1 to TRBJ2-1; with no DNA, the TCRdb D assignment of TRBD2 cannot be verified. CDR3 length: 15 residues. Germline lookup yields CDR1 MGHDK and CDR2 SYGVNS. The CDR3 sequence: CASSEAGSSYNEQFF.

This rearrangement joins TRBV5-1 to TRBJ1-1; no DNA is available, so the TRBD1 call from TCRdb remains unchecked. This CDR3 has 16 residues. The germline gives CDR1 SGHRS, CDR2 YFSETQ. CDR3 region: CASSYGTGGTNTEAFF.

CDR3 protein: CAWGTGSGTEAFF. The chain links TRBV30 to TRBJ1-1; with no DNA, the TCRdb D assignment of TRBD1 cannot be verified. Germline lookup yields CDR1 GTSNPN and CDR2 SVGIG (reference sequence). The CDR3 covers 13 residues.

The V call is TRBV7-9, the J call TRBJ2-1; without DNA, the TCRdb call of TRBD2 cannot be checked. Germline-derived CDR1 and CDR2 are SEHNR and FQNEAQ (reference sequence). The CDR3 is made up of 16 amino acids. The CDR3 spells CASSPWTSGGGNEQFF.

The genes are TRBV20-1 and TRBJ2-2; no DNA is available, so the TRBD2 call from TCRdb remains unchecked. The CDR3 consists of 14 residues. Germline CDR1 reads DFQATT; CDR2 reads SNEGSKA (reference sequence). CDR3 protein: CSARKSRNTGELFF.

The chain links TRBV3-1 to TRBJ2-7; TCRdb's assignment of TRBD1 cannot be checked, as there is no DNA. The CDR3 runs to 16 residues. Germline V CDR1 and CDR2: LGHDT, YNNKEL (reference sequence). The chain's CDR3 is CASSQAQGVSSYEQYF.

The chain is built from TRBV7-2 and TRBJ1-5; there is no DNA to check the TCRdb D call of TRBD1. Germline assignment: CDR1 SGHTA and CDR2 FQGNSA. The CDR3 sequence is 15 residues long. The CDR3 sequence: CASSLGAGANQPQHF.

The V call is TRBV29-1, the J call TRBJ1-1; no DNA is available, so the TRBD1 call from TCRdb remains unchecked. The germline V gene has CDR1 SQVTM and CDR2 ANQGSEA. CDR3 size: 12 residues. Here the CDR3 reads CSVERGTGGAFF.

V is TRBV5-1 and J is TRBJ1-1; TCRdb's D call, TRBD1, is unchecked because there is no DNA. CDR3 length: 16 amino acids. CDR1 is SGHRS and CDR2 is YFSETQ in the germline V gene. CDR3 sequence reads: CASSPRTVPVNTEAFF.

The chain carries TRBV20-1 and TRBJ2-3; TCRdb reports TRBD1, a call that lacks DNA to check it against. The CDR3 is 14 amino acids. Germline assignment: CDR1 DFQATT and CDR2 SNEGSKA (reference sequence). This CDR3 is CSAPDQGTGDTQYF.

The chain carries TRBV4-1 and TRBJ1-1; as DNA is missing, the TRBD1 call by TCRdb cannot be tested. The CDR3 contains 16 residues. In germline, CDR1 is MGHRA, CDR2 YSYEKL. CDR3 region: CASSQDGGGGTTEAFF.

The chain employs TRBV7-9 and TRBJ2-7; the TCRdb D gene call, TRBD1, has no DNA to confirm it. This CDR3 is built from 16 residues. Per germline, CDR1 SEHNR and CDR2 FQNEAQ (reference sequence). CDR3 loop: CASSSRPGTGVHEQYF.

The chain links TRBV2 to TRBJ2-7; TCRdb reports TRBD1, a call that lacks DNA to check it against. There are 14 residues in the CDR3. Germline V gene sequence: CDR1 SNHLY, CDR2 FYNNEI. The CDR3 protein is CASRDRVPTYEQYF. The whole variable domain, remainder taken from reference TRBV2 and TRBJ2-7, is EPEVTQTPSHQVTQMGQEVILRCVPISNHLYFYWYRQILGQKVEFLVSFYNNEISEKSEIFDDQFSVERPDGSNFTLKIRSTKLEDSAMYFCASRDRVPTYEQYFGPGTRLTVT.

CDR3: CASSYVLGDSGEKLFF. The J gene is TRBJ1-4, the V gene TRBV6-5; TCRdb reports TRBD1, a call that lacks DNA to check it against. The CDR3 sequence is 16 residues long. CDR1 and CDR2 from the germline V gene are MNHEY and SVGAGI.

This chain uses TRBV11-2 with TRBJ2-3; as DNA is missing, the TRBD2 call by TCRdb cannot be tested. Germline-derived CDR1 and CDR2 are SGHAT and FQNNGV. This CDR3 has 18 residues. CDR3 loop: CASSFLTTSGRRTDTQYF.

This chain uses TRBV6-1 with TRBJ1-1; TCRdb calls TRBD1, which cannot be checked without DNA. The CDR3 consists of 16 residues. The germline gives CDR1 MNHNS, CDR2 SASEGT. The CDR3: CASSRTGGSGNTEAFF.

This chain uses TRBV25-1 with TRBJ2-1; the D call of TRBD1 rests on TCRdb alone, since no DNA is present to check it. CDR1 is MGHDK and CDR2 is SYGVNS in the germline V gene. This CDR3 has 16 amino acids. The CDR3 spells CASSSQEGRGSDEQFF.

The V call is TRBV11-2, the J call TRBJ2-7; the TCRdb call, TRBD2, lacks DNA for checking. Germline V gene lookup returns CDR1 SGHAT and CDR2 FQNNGV. The CDR3 runs 16 residues. CDR3 sequence: CASSSYPASGNYEQYF.

The V and J genes are TRBV6-1 and TRBJ2-2. This CDR3 comprises 13 residues. In germline, CDR1 is MNHNS, CDR2 SASEGT. The CDR3 loop reads CASRDSLAGELFF.